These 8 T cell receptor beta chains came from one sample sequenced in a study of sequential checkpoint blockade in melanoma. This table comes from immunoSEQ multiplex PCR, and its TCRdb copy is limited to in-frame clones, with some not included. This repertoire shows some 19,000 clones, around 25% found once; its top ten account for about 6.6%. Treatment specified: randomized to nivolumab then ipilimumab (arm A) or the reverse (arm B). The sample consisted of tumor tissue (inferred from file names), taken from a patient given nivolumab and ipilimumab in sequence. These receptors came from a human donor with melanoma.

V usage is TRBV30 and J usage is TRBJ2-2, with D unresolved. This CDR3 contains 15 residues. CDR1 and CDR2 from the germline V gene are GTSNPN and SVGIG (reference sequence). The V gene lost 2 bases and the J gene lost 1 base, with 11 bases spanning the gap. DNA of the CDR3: TGTGCCTGGAGTCCCGGCTCTTGGAACACCGGGGAGCTGTTTTTT. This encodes CAWSPGSWNTGELFF.

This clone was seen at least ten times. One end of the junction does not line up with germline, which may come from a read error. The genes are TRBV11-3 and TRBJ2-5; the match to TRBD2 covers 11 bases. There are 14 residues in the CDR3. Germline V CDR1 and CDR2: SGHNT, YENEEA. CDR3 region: CASSPGLAGETQYF. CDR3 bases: TGTGCTAGCAGCCCCGGACTAGCGGGAGAGACCCAGTACTTC.

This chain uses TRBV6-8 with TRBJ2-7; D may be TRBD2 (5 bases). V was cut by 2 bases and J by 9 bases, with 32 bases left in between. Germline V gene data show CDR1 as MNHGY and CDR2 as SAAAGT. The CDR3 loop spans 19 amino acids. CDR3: CASSYPSGSLALNIFGQYF. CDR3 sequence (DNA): TGTGCCAGCAGTTACCCGAGCGGATCGCTCGCCCTCAATATTTTTGGGCAGTACTTC.

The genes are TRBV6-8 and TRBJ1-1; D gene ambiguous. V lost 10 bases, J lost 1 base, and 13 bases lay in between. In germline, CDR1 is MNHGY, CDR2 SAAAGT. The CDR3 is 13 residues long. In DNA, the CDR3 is TGTGCCATCACCAAAACAGAGAACACTGAAGCTTTCTTT. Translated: CAITKTENTEAFF.

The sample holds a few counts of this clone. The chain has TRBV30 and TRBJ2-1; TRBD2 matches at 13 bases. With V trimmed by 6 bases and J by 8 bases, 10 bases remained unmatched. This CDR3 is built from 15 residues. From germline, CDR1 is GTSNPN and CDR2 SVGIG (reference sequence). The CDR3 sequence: CACDILAGGPDEQFF. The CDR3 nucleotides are TGTGCCTGCGACATACTAGCGGGGGGGCCTGATGAGCAGTTCTTC.

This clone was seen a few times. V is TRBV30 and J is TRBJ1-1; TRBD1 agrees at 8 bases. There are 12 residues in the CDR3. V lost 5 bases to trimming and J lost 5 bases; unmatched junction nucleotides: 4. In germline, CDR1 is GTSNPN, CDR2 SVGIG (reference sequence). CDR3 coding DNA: TGTGCCTGGCACAGGGGGAGTACTGAAGCTTTCTTT. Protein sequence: CAWHRGSTEAFF. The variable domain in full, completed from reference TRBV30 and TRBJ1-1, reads SQTIHQWPATLVQPVGSPLSLECTVEGTSNPNLYWYRQAAGRGLQLLFYSVGIGQISSEVPQNLSASRPQDRQFILSSKKLLLSDSGFYLCAWHRGSTEAFFGQGTRLTVV.

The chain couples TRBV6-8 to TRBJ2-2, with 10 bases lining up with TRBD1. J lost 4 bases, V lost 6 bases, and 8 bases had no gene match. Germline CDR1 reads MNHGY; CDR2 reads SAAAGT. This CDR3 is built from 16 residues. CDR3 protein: CASSDGQGVATGELFF. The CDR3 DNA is TGTGCCAGCAGCGACGGACAGGGGGTTGCCACCGGGGAGCTGTTTTTT.

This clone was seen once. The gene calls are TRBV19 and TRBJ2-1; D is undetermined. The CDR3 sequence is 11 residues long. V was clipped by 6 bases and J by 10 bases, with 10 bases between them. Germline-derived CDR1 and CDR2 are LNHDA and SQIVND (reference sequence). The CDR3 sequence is CASSFRGEQFF. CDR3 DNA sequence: TGTGCCAGTAGCTTCAGAGGAGAGCAGTTCTTC. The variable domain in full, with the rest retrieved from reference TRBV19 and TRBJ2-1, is DGGITQSPKYLFRKEGQNVTLSCEQNLNHDAMYWYRQDPGQGLRLIYYSQIVNDFQKGDIAEGYSVSREKKESFPLTVTSAQKNPTAFYLCASSFRGEQFFGPGTRLTVL.